This TCR beta chain emerged from a study of T cells in Graves' hyperthyroidism and ophthalmopathy. Amplification of TCR beta CDR3 regions was performed using RNA transcripts as template. First-round RT-PCR targeting the TCR CDR3 was performed with the HTBI primer set. A single record per CDR3 protein comes from TCRdb applying MiXCR to the multiplex PCR reads. This table has about half a million distinct CDR3 sequences, approximately 24% appearing once. This clonotype was seen many times. As yet, its antigen is unknown. Under 3 months was the duration of disease in ophthalmopathy patients, who also had a Clinical Activity Score of at least 3 and a NOSPECS grade of at least 4. General study points: Most clonotypes expanded in thyroid above 0.001 were likewise present in blood.

Trimming cost V 11 bases and J 5 bases, with 18 bases left between them. Germline CDR1 and CDR2: MNHNS and SASEGT. The length of the CDR3 is 13 residues. The chain combines TRBV6-1 with TRBJ2-5; D unresolved. Specimen: blood. The source of this sequence is a woman in her twenties or thirties with Graves' ophthalmopathy. CDR3 sequence: CAVSRVAGETQYF. The CDR3 bases are TGTGCCGTCTCACGGGTGGCCGGGGAGACCCAGTACTTC.